What follows are 22 T cell receptor beta chains derived from one specimen sequenced in a study of blood T cell repertoires in COVID-19. The protocol was immunoSEQ multiplex PCR, while the TCRdb copy is restricted to in-frame clones and leaves out a portion. The profile shows tens of thousands of clones, 90% to 95% of them singletons. Sequences were obtained from peripheral blood. These receptors came from a man aged 60 to 75 with active or convalescent COVID-19.

V and J are TRBV3-1 (or the pseudogene TRBV3-2) and TRBJ2-7, with D perhaps TRBD2 (5 bases). CDR1 LGHDT and CDR2 YNNKEL come from the germline V gene (reference sequence). Trimming stripped 5 bases from V and 7 bases from J, with 21 bases between. The CDR3 extends over 15 amino acids. Here the CDR3 DNA reads TGTGCCAGCAGCGGACGGACTCGTCTTGACGTGGAGCAGTACTTC. This encodes CASSGRTRLDVEQYF.

This clone appeared once. The rearrangement uses TRBV14 and TRBJ2-3; D unresolved. There are 13 residues in the CDR3. Germline lookup yields CDR1 SGHDN and CDR2 FVKESK. Trimming removed 2 bases at V and 4 bases at J, with 7 bases between. The CDR3 coding sequence is TGTGCCAGCAGCCAACACTCTTCAGATACGCAGTATTTT. Translating gives CASSQHSSDTQYF.

This clone was detected only once. J is TRBJ1-1 and V is TRBV25-1, with D possibly matching TRBD1 (6 bases). The CDR3 runs 16 residues. In germline, CDR1 is MGHDK, CDR2 SYGVNS. With 4 bases removed from V and 7 bases from J, the gap between germline ends came to 22 bases. The CDR3 nucleotides read TGTGCCAGCAGTGCCCCCCTGACTCACAGGGCCCATGAAGCTTTCTTT. Translated: CASSAPLTHRAHEAFF.

The chain combines TRBV5-4 with TRBJ1-1; perhaps TRBD1 as D (5 bases). The V and J ends lost 1 base and 7 bases respectively, with 17 bases between them. The CDR3 loop spans 15 amino acids. Germline assignment: CDR1 SGHNT and CDR2 YYREEE (reference sequence). CDR3 nucleotide sequence: TGTGCCAGCAGCTTGCGCTTAGGGGTGGGGATTGAAGCTTTCTTT. Translating gives CASSLRLGVGIEAFF. The full variable domain, completed using reference TRBV5-4 and TRBJ1-1, is ETGVTQSPTHLIKTRGQQVTLRCSSQSGHNTVSWYQQALGQGPQFIFQYYREEENGRGNFPPRFSGLQFPNYSSELNVNALELDDSALYLCASSLRLGVGIEAFFGQGTRLTVV.

This clone was seen a few times. The chain is built from TRBV7-8 and TRBJ2-1; 13 nucleotides align to TRBD2. V gave up 7 bases and J gave up 8 bases; unmatched junction bases: 11. The CDR3 is made up of 16 amino acids. Germline V gene sequence: CDR1 SGHVS, CDR2 FQNEAQ. The CDR3 nucleotides read TGTGCCAGCATCGTTGGACTAGCGGGAGTAAATGATGAGCAGTTCTTC. This codes for CASIVGLAGVNDEQFF.

The gene calls are TRBV5-4 and TRBJ2-5; 7 nucleotides agree with TRBD1. CDR1 SGHNT and CDR2 YYREEE come from the germline V gene (reference sequence). The CDR3 spans 13 residues. The V segment lost 2 bases and the J segment 4 bases; nucleotides outside the gene matches: 2. The CDR3 spells CASSLRQGETQYF. The CDR3, as DNA: TGTGCCAGCAGCTTAAGACAGGGAGAGACCCAGTACTTC. The full variable domain, rest sourced from reference TRBV5-4 and TRBJ2-5, is ETGVTQSPTHLIKTRGQQVTLRCSSQSGHNTVSWYQQALGQGPQFIFQYYREEENGRGNFPPRFSGLQFPNYSSELNVNALELDDSALYLCASSLRQGETQYFGPGTRLLVL.

The chain carries TRBV3-1 (or the pseudogene TRBV3-2) and TRBJ1-1; perhaps TRBD1 as D (5 bases). Germline V gene data show CDR1 as LGHDT and CDR2 as YNNKEL (reference sequence). The V gene lost 4 bases and the J gene lost 0 bases, with 12 bases spanning the gap. The CDR3 is made up of 15 amino acids. CDR3 protein: CASSRRGSLNTEAFF. For the CDR3, the DNA is TGTGCCAGCAGCCGCCGGGGGTCCCTGAACACTGAAGCTTTCTTT.

This chain uses TRBV18 with TRBJ2-5; the D gene is possibly TRBD1 (6 bases). The CDR3 contains 12 residues. CDR1 and CDR2 from the germline V gene are KGHSH and LQKENI. The V end was cut by 9 bases, the J end by 5 bases, with 13 bases between. The CDR3 nucleotides are TGTGCCAGTTCCAGGGGATCGGAGACCCAGTACTTC. Amino acids: CASSRGSETQYF.

A few counts support this clone. The genes are TRBV5-1 and TRBJ2-7, with a tentative D call TRBD1 (5 bases). This CDR3 contains 15 residues. V was pared by 0 bases and J by 7 bases, with 17 bases between. Germline CDR1 SGHRS, CDR2 YFSETQ. This CDR3 is CASSLGHRWQGEQYF. CDR3 DNA sequence: TGCGCCAGCAGCTTGGGCCACAGGTGGCAAGGGGAGCAGTACTTC.

CDR3 in amino acids: CASSTLPGGREKLFF. The CDR3, as DNA: TGTGCCAGCAGCACTTTACCAGGGGGCCGGGAAAAACTGTTTTTT. The chain uses TRBV7-9 and TRBJ1-4; 8 nucleotides match TRBD1. This CDR3 has 15 residues. Germline CDR1 reads SEHNR; CDR2 reads FQNEAQ (reference sequence). J gave up 8 bases and V 5 bases, and 10 bases lay outside the gene matches.

V usage is TRBV9 and J usage is TRBJ1-4; TRBD1 aligns across 10 bases. CDR1 and CDR2 (germline): SGDLS, YYNGEE. The ends lost 4 bases at V and 8 bases at J; junction bases unmatched: 5. The CDR3 has 14 amino acids. CDR3 sequence (DNA): TGTGCCAGCAGCCTGAGGACAGGGGGGGAAAAACTGTTTTTT. Translation gives CASSLRTGGEKLFF.

The rearrangement uses TRBV7-9 and TRBJ2-3; TRBD2 aligns across 8 bases. J was trimmed by 7 bases and V by 3 bases; bases with no gene match: 12. From germline, CDR1 is SEHNR and CDR2 FQNEAQ (reference sequence). The CDR3 sequence is 16 residues long. The CDR3 loop is CASSFVLAGNGYTQYF. DNA for the CDR3: TGTGCCAGCAGCTTCGTGTTAGCGGGAAACGGGTATACGCAGTATTTT.

This chain links TRBV7-2 with TRBJ2-5, with TRBD2 matching 12 bases. Losses at the gene ends were 5 bases for V and 3 bases for J; bases not matched to a gene: 7. Germline CDR1 reads SGHTA; CDR2 reads FQGNSA. This CDR3 spans 16 amino acids. The DNA of the CDR3 is TGTGCCAGCAGCCGCTGGACTAGCGGGGAGGAAGAGACCCAGTACTTC. As protein: CASSRWTSGEEETQYF.

Turning to this clone: Sequence at one end of the junction differs from germline and may be a read error. V is TRBV2 and J is TRBJ2-1, with no clear D. The CDR3 runs 13 residues. Germline V lookup: CDR1 SNHLY, CDR2 FYNNEI. CDR3 region: CASSEGVRNEQFF. The CDR3 bases are TGTGCCAGCAGCGAAGGAGTTCGCAATGAGCAGTTCTTC.

This chain links TRBV29-1 with TRBJ2-7, with TRBD2 matching over 7 bases. The CDR3 runs to 13 residues. V gave up 4 bases and J gave up 0 bases; unmatched junction bases: 3. Germline CDR1 and CDR2: SQVTM and ANQGSEA. The CDR3 sequence: CSVGASGSYEQYF. CDR3 sequence (DNA): TGCAGCGTTGGGGCTAGCGGCTCCTACGAGCAGTACTTC.

The chain recombines TRBV7-2 with TRBJ2-5, with 7 positions matching TRBD2. The length of the CDR3 is 13 residues. The ends lost 1 base at V and 9 bases at J; junction bases unmatched: 5. Germline loops: CDR1 SGHTA, CDR2 FQGNSA. CDR3 amino acids: CASSLGREQSQYF. The CDR3 DNA reads as TGTGCCAGCAGCTTAGGGCGGGAGCAGTCCCAGTACTTC.

CDR3 in DNA: TGTGCCAGTAGTCCTATATACTCTGGAAACACCATATATTTT. It codes for CASSPIYSGNTIYF. V is TRBV19 and J is TRBJ1-3, with D unresolved. The germline V gene has CDR1 LNHDA and CDR2 SQIVND (reference sequence). The length of the CDR3 is 14 residues. V lost 5 bases, J lost 0 bases, and 8 bases lay in between. Filled out from reference TRBV19 and TRBJ1-3, the complete variable domain reads DGGITQSPKYLFRKEGQNVTLSCEQNLNHDAMYWYRQDPGQGLRLIYYSQIVNDFQKGDIAEGYSVSREKKESFPLTVTSAQKNPTAFYLCASSPIYSGNTIYFGEGSWLTVV.

The sample holds one count of this clone. The V and J genes are TRBV4-3 and TRBJ2-1; 13 bases line up with TRBD2. The junction had 11 bases not matched to a gene; V was cut back by 3 bases and J by 0 bases. The CDR3 covers 20 residues. The germline V gene encodes CDR1 LGHNA and CDR2 YSLEER. CDR3 loop: CASSQRWTSGSHTSYNEQFF. In DNA, the CDR3 is TGCGCCAGCAGCCAGAGATGGACTAGCGGGAGTCATACCTCCTACAATGAGCAGTTCTTC.

V usage is TRBV7-6 and J usage is TRBJ1-5, with D perhaps matching TRBD1 (6 bases). The V end was cut by 2 bases, the J end by 0 bases, with 14 bases between. The CDR3 length is 17 residues. The V gene's germline CDR1 is SGHVS and CDR2 FNYEAQ. In nucleotides, the CDR3 is TGTGCCAGCAGCTTACTGTGGACAGCTCATAGCAATCAGCCCCAGCATTTT. Protein: CASSLLWTAHSNQPQHF.

This rearrangement joins TRBV2 to TRBJ2-5; perhaps TRBD2 as D (6 bases). The CDR3 has 14 amino acids. Germline V gives CDR1 SNHLY, CDR2 FYNNEI. Trimming took 4 bases from V and 1 from J, leaving 10 bases between them. The CDR3: CASSGRTTQETQYF. Written as DNA, the CDR3 is TGTGCCAGCAGTGGGAGGACTACCCAAGAGACCCAGTACTTC. The full variable domain, rest sourced from reference TRBV2 and TRBJ2-5, is EPEVTQTPSHQVTQMGQEVILRCVPISNHLYFYWYRQILGQKVEFLVSFYNNEISEKSEIFDDQFSVERPDGSNFTLKIRSTKLEDSAMYFCASSGRTTQETQYFGPGTRLLVL.

This chain links TRBV12-3 or TRBV12-4 with TRBJ1-2; D remains unclear. V lost 4 bases and J lost 4, with 10 bases in between. There are 13 residues in the CDR3. The CDR3: CASSSSRSYGYTF. Written as DNA, the CDR3 is TGTGCCAGCAGTTCCAGCAGGTCCTATGGCTACACCTTC.

This clone showed up just a few times. J is TRBJ1-2 and V is TRBV30; D gene ambiguous. This CDR3 is built from 12 residues. With 3 bases removed from V and 2 bases from J, the gap between germline ends came to 7 bases. Germline CDR1 is GTSNPN and CDR2 is SVGIG (reference sequence). CDR3 DNA sequence: TGTGCCTGGAGCCCCGGGAACTATGGCTACACCTTC. Protein: CAWSPGNYGYTF.